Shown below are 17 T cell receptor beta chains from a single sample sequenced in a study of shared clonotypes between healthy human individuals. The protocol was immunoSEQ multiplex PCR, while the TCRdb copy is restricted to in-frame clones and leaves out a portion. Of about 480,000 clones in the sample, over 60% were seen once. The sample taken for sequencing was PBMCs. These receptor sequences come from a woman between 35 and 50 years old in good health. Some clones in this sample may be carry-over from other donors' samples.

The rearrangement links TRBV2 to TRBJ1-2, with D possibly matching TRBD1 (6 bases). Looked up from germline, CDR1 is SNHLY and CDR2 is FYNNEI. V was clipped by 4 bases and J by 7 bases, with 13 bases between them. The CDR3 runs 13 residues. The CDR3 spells CASSASGEGGYTF. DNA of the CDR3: TGTGCCAGCAGTGCCTCAGGGGAGGGTGGCTACACCTTC.

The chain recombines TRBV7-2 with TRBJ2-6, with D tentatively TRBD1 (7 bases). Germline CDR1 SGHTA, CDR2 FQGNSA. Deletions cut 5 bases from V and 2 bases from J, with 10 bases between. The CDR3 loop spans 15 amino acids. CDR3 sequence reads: CASSTRGAGANVLTF. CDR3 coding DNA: TGTGCCAGCAGCACCAGGGGGGCTGGGGCCAACGTCCTGACTTTC.

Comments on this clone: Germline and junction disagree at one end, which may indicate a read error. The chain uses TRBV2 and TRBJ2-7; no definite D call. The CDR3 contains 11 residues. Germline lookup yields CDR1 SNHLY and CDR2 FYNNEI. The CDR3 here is CASREGYEQYF. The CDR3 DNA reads TGTGCCAGCAGGGAAGGCTACGAGCAGTACTTC.

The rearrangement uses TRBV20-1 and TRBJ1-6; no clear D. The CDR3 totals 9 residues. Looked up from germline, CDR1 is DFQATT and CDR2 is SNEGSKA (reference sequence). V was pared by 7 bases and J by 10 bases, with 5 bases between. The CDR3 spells CSVQSPLHF. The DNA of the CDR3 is TGCAGTGTCCAGTCACCCCTCCACTTT.

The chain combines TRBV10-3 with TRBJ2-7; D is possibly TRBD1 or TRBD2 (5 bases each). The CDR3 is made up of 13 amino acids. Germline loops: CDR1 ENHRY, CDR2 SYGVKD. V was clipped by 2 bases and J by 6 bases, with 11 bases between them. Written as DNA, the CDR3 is TGTGCCATCAGTGAGGGGGCCGGGGTCGAGCAGTACTTC. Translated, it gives CAISEGAGVEQYF.

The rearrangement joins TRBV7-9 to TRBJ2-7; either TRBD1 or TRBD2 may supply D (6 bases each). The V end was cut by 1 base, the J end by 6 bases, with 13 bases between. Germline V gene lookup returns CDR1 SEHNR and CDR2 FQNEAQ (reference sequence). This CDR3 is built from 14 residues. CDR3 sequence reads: CASSLDGGRGEQYF. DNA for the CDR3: TGTGCCAGCAGCTTAGATGGGGGGCGGGGCGAGCAGTACTTC.

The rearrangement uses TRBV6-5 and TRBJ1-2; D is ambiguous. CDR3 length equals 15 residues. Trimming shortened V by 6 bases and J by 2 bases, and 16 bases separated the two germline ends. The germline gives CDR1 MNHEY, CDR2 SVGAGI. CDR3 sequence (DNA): TGTGCCAGCAGCCCCCAGGATACACCCAACTATGGCTACACCTTC. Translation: CASSPQDTPNYGYTF.

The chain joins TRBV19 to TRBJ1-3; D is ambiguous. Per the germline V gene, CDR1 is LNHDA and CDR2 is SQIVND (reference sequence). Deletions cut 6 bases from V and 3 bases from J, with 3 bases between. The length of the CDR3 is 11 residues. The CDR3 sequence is CASRNGNTIYF. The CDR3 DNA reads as TGTGCCAGTAGAAATGGAAACACCATATATTTT.

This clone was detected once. DNA for the CDR3: TGCAGCGTTGAAGGCGGGTCGCTAGAGACCCAGTACTTC. This sequence encodes CSVEGGSLETQYF. The J gene is TRBJ2-5, the V gene TRBV29-1, with D possibly being TRBD2 (5 bases). This CDR3 contains 13 residues. Per germline, CDR1 SQVTM and CDR2 ANQGSEA. V lost 1 base to trimming and J lost 4 bases, with 10 bases between them.

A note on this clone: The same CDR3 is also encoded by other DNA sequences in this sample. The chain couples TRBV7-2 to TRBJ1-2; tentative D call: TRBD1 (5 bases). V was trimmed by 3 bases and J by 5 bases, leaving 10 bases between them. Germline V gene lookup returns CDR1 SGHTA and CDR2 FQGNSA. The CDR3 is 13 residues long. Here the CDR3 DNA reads TGTGCCAGCAGCTTGGAGGGGAGGTATGGCTACACCTTC. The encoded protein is CASSLEGRYGYTF. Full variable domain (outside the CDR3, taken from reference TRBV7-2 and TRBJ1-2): GAGVSQSPSNKVTEKGKDVELRCDPISGHTALYWYRQSLGQGLEFLIYFQGNSAPDKSGLPSDRFSAERTGGSVSTLTIQRTQQEDSAVYLCASSLEGRYGYTFGSGTRLTVV.

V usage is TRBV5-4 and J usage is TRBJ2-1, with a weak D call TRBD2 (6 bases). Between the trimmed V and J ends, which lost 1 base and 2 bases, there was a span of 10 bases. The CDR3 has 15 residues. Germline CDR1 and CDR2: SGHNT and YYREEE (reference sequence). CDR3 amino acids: CASSLYGSPYNEQFF. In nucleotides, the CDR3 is TGTGCCAGCAGCTTGTACGGGAGCCCCTACAATGAGCAGTTCTTC.

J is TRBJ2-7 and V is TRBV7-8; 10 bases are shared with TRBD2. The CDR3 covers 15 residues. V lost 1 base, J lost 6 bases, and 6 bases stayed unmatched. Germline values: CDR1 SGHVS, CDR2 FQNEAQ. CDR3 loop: CASSLGAGGPIEQYF. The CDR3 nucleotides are TGTGCCAGCAGCTTAGGAGCGGGAGGGCCCATCGAGCAGTACTTC.

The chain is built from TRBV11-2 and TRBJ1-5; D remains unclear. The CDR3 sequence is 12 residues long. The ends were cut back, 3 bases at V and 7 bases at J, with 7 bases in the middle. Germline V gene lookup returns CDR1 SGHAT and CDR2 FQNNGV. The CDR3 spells CASSFGGQPQHF. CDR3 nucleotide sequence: TGTGCCAGCAGCTTTGGAGGACAGCCCCAGCATTTT.

The CDR3 DNA is TGTGCCAGCAGCCGACTAGCGACAACAGATACGCAGTATTTT. Protein product: CASSRLATTDTQYF. The chain carries TRBV11-3 and TRBJ2-3, with 8 bases that match TRBD2. This CDR3 spans 14 amino acids. The junction had 4 bases not matched to a gene; V was cut back by 5 bases and J by 3 bases. Germline loops: CDR1 SGHNT, CDR2 YENEEA.

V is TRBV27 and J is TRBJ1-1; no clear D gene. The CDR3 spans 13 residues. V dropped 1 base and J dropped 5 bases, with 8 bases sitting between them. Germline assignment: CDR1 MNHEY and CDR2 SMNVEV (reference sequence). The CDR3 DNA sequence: TGTGCCAGCAGTTTATTAGGCAGGACTGAAGCTTTCTTT. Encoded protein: CASSLLGRTEAFF.

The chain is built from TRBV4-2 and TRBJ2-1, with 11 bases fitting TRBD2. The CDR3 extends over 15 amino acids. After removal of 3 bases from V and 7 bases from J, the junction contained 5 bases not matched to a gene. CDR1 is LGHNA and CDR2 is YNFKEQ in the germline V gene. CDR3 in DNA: TGTGCCAGCAGCCATACTAGCGGGAGTGGGAATGAGCAGTTCTTC. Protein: CASSHTSGSGNEQFF.

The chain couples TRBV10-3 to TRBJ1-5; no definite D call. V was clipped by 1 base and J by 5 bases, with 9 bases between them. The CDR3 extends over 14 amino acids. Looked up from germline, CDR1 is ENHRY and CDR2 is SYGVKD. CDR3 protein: CAISEFGPDQPQHF. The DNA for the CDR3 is TGTGCCATCAGTGAGTTCGGTCCAGATCAGCCCCAGCATTTT.